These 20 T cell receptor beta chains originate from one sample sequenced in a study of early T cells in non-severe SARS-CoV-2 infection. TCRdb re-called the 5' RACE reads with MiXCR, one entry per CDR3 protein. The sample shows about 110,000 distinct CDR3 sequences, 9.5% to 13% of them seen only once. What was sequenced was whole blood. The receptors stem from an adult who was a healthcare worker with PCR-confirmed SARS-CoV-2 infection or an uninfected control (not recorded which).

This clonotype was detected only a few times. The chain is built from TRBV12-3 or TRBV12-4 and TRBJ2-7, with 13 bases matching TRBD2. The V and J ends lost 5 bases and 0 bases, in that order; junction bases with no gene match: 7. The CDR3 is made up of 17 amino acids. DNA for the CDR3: TGTGCCAGCAGTCACCCGGGACTAGCGGGGAGCTCCTACGAGCAGTACTTC. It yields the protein CASSHPGLAGSSYEQYF.

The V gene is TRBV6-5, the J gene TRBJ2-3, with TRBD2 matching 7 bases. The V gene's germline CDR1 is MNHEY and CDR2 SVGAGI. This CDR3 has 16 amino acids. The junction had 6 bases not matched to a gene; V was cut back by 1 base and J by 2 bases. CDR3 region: CASSYFPSGATDTQYF. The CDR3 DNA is TGTGCCAGCAGTTACTTTCCTAGCGGAGCCACAGATACGCAGTATTTT.

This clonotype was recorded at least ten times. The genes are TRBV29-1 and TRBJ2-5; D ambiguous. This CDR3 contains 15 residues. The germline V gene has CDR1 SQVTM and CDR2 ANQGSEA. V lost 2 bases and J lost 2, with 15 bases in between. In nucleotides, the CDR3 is TGCAGCGTTGAATCATGGGCAGCTCCTCAAGAGACCCAGTACTTC. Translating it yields CSVESWAAPQETQYF.

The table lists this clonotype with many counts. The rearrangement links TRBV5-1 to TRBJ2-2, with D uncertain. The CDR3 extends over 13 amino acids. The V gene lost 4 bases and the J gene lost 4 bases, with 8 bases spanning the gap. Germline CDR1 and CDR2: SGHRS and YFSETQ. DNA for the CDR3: TGCGCCAGCAGCGTATCGGTCACCGGGGAGCTGTTTTTT. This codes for CASSVSVTGELFF.

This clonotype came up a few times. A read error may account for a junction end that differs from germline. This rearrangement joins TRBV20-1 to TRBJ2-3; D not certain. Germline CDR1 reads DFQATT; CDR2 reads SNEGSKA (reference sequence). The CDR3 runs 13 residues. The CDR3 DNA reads TGTCCCGAGGCGGCCGGCAGCACAGATACGCAGTATTTT. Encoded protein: CPEAAGSTDTQYF.

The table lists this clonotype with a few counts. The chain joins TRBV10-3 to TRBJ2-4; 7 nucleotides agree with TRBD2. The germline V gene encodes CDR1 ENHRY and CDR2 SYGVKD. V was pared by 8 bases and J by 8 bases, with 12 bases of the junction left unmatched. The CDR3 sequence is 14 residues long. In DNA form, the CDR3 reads TGTGCCATCTCCACCGGGGCGGGAGCGTACATTCAGTACTTC. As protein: CAISTGAGAYIQYF.

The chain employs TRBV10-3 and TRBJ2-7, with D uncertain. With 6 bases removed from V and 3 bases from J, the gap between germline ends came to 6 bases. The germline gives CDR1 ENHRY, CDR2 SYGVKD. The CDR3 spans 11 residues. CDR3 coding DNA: TGTGCCATCAGACTCGGCTACGAGCAGTACTTC. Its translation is CAIRLGYEQYF.

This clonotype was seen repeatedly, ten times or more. The DNA for the CDR3 is TGTGCCACCACACAGGGGGCGCGTAGGACAGATACGCAGTATTTT. Its protein product is CATTQGARRTDTQYF. V gene TRBV15 combines with J gene TRBJ2-3, with 9 bases fitting TRBD1. The germline V gene encodes CDR1 LNHNV and CDR2 YYDKDF (reference sequence). Trimming at V came to 7 bases and at J to 3 bases, leaving 8 bases not matched to a gene. This CDR3 region has 15 residues.

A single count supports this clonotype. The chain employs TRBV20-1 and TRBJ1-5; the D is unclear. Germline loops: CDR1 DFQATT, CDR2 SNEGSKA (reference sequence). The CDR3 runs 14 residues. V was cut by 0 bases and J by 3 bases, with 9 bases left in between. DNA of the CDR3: TGCAGTGCTAGAGAACCACAGAACAATCAGCCCCAGCATTTT. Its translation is CSAREPQNNQPQHF.

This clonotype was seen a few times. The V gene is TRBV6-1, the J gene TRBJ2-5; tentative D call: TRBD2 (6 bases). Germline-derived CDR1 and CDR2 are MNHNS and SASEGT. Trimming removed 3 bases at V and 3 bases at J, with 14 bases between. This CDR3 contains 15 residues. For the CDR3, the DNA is TGTGCCAGCAGTGAGAAGGAGGGTTGGGAAGAGACCCAGTACTTC. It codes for CASSEKEGWEETQYF.

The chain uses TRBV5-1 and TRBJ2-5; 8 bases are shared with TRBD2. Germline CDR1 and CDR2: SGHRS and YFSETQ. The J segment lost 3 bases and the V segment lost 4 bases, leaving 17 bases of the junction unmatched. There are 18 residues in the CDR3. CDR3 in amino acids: CASSVKWAKGLGKETQYF. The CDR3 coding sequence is TGCGCCAGCAGCGTGAAGTGGGCGAAGGGACTAGGAAAAGAGACCCAGTACTTC.

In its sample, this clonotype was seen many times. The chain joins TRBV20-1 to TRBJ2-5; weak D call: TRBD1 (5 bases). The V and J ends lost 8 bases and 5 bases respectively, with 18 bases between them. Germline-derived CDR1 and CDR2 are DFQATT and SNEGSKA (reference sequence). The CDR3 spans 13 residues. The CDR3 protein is CSLARGPHETQYF. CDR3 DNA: TGCAGTCTCGCTAGGGGTCCTCACGAGACCCAGTACTTC.

The CDR3 protein is CASSYRGRYTEAFF. DNA for the CDR3: TGTGCCAGCAGCTACAGGGGGCGGTACACTGAAGCTTTCTTT. The rearrangement joins TRBV2 to TRBJ1-1; 9 nucleotides line up with TRBD1. The CDR3 runs to 14 residues. Germline V gene sequence: CDR1 SNHLY, CDR2 FYNNEI. Losses at the gene ends were 6 bases for V and 3 bases for J; bases not matched to a gene: 5.

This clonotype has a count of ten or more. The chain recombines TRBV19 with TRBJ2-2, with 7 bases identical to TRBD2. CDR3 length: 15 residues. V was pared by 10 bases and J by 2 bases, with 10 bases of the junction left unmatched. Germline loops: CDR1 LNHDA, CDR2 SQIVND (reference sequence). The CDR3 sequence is CATQRLASNTGELFF. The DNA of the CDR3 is TGTGCCACCCAACGACTAGCATCAAACACCGGGGAGCTGTTTTTT.

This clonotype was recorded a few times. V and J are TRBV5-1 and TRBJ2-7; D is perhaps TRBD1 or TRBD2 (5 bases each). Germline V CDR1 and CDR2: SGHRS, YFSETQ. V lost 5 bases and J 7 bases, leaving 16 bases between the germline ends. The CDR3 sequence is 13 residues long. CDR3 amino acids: CASSLMGEGEQYF. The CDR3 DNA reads TGCGCCAGCAGTTTGATGGGGGAAGGGGAGCAGTACTTC.

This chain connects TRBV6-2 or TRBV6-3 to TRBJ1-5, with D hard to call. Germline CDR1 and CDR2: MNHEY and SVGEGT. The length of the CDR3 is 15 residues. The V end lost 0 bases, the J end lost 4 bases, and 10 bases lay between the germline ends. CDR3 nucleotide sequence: TGTGCCAGCAGTTACTCGGACGGAAGTAATCAGCCCCAGCATTTT. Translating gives CASSYSDGSNQPQHF.

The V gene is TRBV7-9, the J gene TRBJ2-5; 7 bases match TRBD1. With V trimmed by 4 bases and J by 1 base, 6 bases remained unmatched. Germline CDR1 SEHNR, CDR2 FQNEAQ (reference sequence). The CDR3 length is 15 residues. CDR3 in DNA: TGTGCCAGCAGCTCGCCCCGGGACAGCCAAGAGACCCAGTACTTC. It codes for CASSSPRDSQETQYF. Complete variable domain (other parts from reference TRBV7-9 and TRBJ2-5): DTGVSQNPRHKITKRGQNVTFRCDPISEHNRLYWYRQTLGQGPEFLTYFQNEAQLEKSRLLSDRFSAERPKGSFSTLEIQRTEQGDSAMYLCASSSPRDSQETQYFGPGTRLLVL.

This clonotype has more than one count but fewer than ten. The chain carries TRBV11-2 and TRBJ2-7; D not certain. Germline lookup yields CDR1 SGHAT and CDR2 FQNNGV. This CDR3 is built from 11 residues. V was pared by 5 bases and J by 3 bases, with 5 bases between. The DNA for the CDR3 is TGTGCCAGCAGCCACGACTACGAGCAGTACTTC. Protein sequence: CASSHDYEQYF.

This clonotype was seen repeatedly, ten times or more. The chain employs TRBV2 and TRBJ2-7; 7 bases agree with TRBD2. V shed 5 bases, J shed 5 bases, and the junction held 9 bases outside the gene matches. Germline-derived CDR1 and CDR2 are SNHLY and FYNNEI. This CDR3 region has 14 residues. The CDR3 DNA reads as TGTGCCAGCAGTCTTTACCGAGGGAGGGACGAGCAGTACTTC. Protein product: CASSLYRGRDEQYF.

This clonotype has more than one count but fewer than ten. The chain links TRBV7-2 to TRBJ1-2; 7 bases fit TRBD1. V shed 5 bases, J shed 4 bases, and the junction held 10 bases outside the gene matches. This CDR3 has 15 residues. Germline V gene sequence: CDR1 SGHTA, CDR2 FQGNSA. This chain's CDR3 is CASSLRTGSGYGYTF. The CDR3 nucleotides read TGTGCCAGCAGCCTAAGGACAGGCTCGGGCTATGGCTACACCTTC. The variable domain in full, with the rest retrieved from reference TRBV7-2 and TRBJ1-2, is GAGVSQSPSNKVTEKGKDVELRCDPISGHTALYWYRQSLGQGLEFLIYFQGNSAPDKSGLPSDRFSAERTGGSVSTLTIQRTQQEDSAVYLCASSLRTGSGYGYTFGSGTRLTVV.